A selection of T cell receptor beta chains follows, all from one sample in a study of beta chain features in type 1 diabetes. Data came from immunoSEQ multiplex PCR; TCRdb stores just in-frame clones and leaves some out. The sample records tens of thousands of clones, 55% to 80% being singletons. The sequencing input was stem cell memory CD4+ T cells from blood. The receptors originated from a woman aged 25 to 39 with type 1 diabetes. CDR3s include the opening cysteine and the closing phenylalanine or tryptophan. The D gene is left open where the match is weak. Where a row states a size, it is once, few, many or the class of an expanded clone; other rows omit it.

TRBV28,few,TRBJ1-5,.,TGTGCCAGCAGTTTAAGTATAGGAGGGAATCAGCCCCAGCATTTT,CASSLSIGGNQPQHF
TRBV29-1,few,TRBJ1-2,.,TGCAGCGTTGCCTCTAGGGGGGGCAATGGCTACACCTTC,CSVASRGGNGYTF
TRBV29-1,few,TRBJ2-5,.,TGCAGCGTTGGGGCGAGACGGGGAGAGACCCAGTACTTC,CSVGARRGETQYF
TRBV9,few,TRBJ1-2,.,TGTGCCAGCAGCCCGAAATGGGCCGGGGACTATGGCTACACCTTC,CASSPKWAGDYGYTF
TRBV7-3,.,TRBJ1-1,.,TGTGCCAGCAGCTCTATACCGAACACTGAAGCTTTCTTT,CASSSIPNTEAFF
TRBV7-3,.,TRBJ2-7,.,TGTGCCAGCAGCTTTAACCGGGGGTACGAGCAGTACTTC,CASSFNRGYEQYF
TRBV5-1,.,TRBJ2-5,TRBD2,TGCGCCAGCAGCTTGGGGGGACTAGCAGGAGAAGAGACCCAGTACTTC,CASSLGGLAGEETQYF
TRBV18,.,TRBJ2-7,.,TGTGCCAGCTCACCGACAGCCCCATCCTACGAGCAGTACTTC,CASSPTAPSYEQYF
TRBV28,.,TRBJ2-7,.,TGTGCCAGCAGTTCGTACACCTACGAGCAGTACTTC,CASSSYTYEQYF
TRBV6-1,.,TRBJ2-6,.,TGTGCCAGCAGTGGACAGACAGGATGGGGATCGCTTGGGGCCAACGTCCTGACTTTC,CASSGQTGWGSLGANVLTF
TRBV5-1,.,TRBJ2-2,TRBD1,TGCGCCAGCAGCCGGGGACAGGGGGCCGGGGAGCTGTTTTTT,CASSRGQGAGELFF
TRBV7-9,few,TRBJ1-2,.,TGTGCCAGCAGCTTATTTGAGGATGGCTACACCTTC,CASSLFEDGYTF
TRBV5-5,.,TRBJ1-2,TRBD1,TGTGCCAGCAGCGTTGGGACAGGGCTGATCTATGGCTACACCTTC,CASSVGTGLIYGYTF
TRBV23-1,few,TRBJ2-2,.,TGCGCCAGCAGTCGCTACAGGGCAACGAACACCGGGGAGCTGTTTTTT,CASSRYRATNTGELFF
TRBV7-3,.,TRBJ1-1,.,TGTGCCAGCAGCTTATTACAGAACACTGAAGCTTTCTTT,CASSLLQNTEAFF
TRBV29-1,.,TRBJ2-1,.,TGCAGCGTTCGCAGCGGCCAACCCTACAATGAGCAGTTCTTC,CSVRSGQPYNEQFF
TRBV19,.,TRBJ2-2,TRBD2,TGTGCCAGTAGCAAAGGGACTAGCGGGAGAAGCACCGGGGAGCTGTTTTTT,CASSKGTSGRSTGELFF
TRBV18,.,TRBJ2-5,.,TGTGCCAGCTCACCAGGCTTCCAAGAGACCCAGTACTTC,CASSPGFQETQYF
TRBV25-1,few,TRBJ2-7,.,TGTGCCAGCAGTGACAAGCCCATCTCCTACGAGCAGTACTTC,CASSDKPISYEQYF
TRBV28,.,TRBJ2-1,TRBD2,TGTGCCAGCACCAGCCGAGCGGGAGGTTTGGATGAGCAGTTCTTC,CASTSRAGGLDEQFF
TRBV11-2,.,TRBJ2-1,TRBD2,TGTGCCAGCAGCTTAGATCATCTAGCGGGAGGGTACAATGAGCAGTTCTTC,CASSLDHLAGGYNEQFF
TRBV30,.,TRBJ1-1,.,TGTGCCTGGAGTGCCGGAGGGGCGTTGGCTGAAGCTTTCTTT,CAWSAGGALAEAFF
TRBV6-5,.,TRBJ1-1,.,TGTGCCAGCAGTTACGAGGGGGACGGTTTGAACACTGAAGCTTTCTTT,CASSYEGDGLNTEAFF
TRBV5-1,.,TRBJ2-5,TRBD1,TGCGCCAGCAGCGTATCCACGACAGGGGGAGAGACCCAGTACTTC,CASSVSTTGGETQYF
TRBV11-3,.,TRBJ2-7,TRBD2,TGTGCCAGCAGCCTTAGCGGGGGCACCTACGAGCAGTACTTC,CASSLSGGTYEQYF
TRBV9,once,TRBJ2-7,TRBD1,TGTGCCAGCAGCCCAAGCACAGGGGACGCGAGCTCCTACGAGCAGTACTTC,CASSPSTGDASSYEQYF
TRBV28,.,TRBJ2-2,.,TGTGCCAGCAGTCAAGACAGTCGCAGGGAGCTGTTTTTT,CASSQDSRRELFF
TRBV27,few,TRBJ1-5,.,TGTGCCAGCAGTTTATACGGTCAGCCCCAGCATTTT,CASSLYGQPQHF
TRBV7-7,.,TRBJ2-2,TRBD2,TGTGCTAGCGGGCCTAGCGGGAGGAACACCGGGGAGCTGTTTTTT,CASGPSGRNTGELFF
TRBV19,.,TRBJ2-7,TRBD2,TGTGCCAGTAGTATAGGCCCCGGACTAGTCAAGACCTACGAGCAGTACTTC,CASSIGPGLVKTYEQYF
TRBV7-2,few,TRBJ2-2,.,TGTGCCAGCAGCTTAGACCCGTCCCACCCTCGGGGGGAGCTGTTTTTT,CASSLDPSHPRGELFF
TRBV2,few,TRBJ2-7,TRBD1,TGTGCCAGCAGCAGACAGGGGCACTACGAGCAGTACTTC,CASSRQGHYEQYF
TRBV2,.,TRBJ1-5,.,TGTGCCAGCAGTGAAGAGTCAGCGTCGAGTCAGCCCCAGCATTTT,CASSEESASSQPQHF
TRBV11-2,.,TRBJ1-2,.,TGTGCCAGCAGCGCGACGAGACAGGCTCTGAGGGGTGGCTACACCTTC,CASSATRQALRGGYTF
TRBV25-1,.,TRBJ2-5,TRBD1,TGTGCCAGCAGTGAGGTCGACAGGGGCCAAGAGACCCAGTACTTC,CASSEVDRGQETQYF
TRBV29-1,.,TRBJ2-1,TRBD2,TGCAGCGTTGAAAGAGGGCGGGGGTCCGTGGATGAGCAGTTCTTC,CSVERGRGSVDEQFF
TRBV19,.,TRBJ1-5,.,TGTGCCAGTAGTTGGCTCGCTTTGATGCCCCAGCATTTT,CASSWLALMPQHF
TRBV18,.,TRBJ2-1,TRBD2,TGTGCCAGCTCACTCCGGGGACTAGCGGGAGAAGTCGATGAGCAGTTCTTC,CASSLRGLAGEVDEQFF
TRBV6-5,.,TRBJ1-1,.,TGTGCCACACTAAGTGGTGCCATGAACACTGAAGCTTTCTTT,CATLSGAMNTEAFF
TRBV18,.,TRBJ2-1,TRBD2,TGTGCCAGCTCACCGACTAGCGGAGGTGAGCAGTTCTTC,CASSPTSGGEQFF
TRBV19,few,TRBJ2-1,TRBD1,TGTGCCAGTAGTGCCGGGACAGGCTGGCATGAGCAGTTCTTC,CASSAGTGWHEQFF
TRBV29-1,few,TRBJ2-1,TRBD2,TGCAGCGTTGAGTGGCGGGAGAGCTACAATGAGCAGTTCTTC,CSVEWRESYNEQFF
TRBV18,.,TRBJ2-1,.,TGTGCCAGCTCACCGTCAGAAAGGCAGTTCTTC,CASSPSERQFF
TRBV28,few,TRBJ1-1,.,TGTGCCAGCAGTTTACCGTTCGGTAACACTGAAGCTTTCTTT,CASSLPFGNTEAFF
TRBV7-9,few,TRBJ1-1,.,TGTGCCAGCAGCTTATCAGTGGTCACTGAAGCTTTCTTT,CASSLSVVTEAFF